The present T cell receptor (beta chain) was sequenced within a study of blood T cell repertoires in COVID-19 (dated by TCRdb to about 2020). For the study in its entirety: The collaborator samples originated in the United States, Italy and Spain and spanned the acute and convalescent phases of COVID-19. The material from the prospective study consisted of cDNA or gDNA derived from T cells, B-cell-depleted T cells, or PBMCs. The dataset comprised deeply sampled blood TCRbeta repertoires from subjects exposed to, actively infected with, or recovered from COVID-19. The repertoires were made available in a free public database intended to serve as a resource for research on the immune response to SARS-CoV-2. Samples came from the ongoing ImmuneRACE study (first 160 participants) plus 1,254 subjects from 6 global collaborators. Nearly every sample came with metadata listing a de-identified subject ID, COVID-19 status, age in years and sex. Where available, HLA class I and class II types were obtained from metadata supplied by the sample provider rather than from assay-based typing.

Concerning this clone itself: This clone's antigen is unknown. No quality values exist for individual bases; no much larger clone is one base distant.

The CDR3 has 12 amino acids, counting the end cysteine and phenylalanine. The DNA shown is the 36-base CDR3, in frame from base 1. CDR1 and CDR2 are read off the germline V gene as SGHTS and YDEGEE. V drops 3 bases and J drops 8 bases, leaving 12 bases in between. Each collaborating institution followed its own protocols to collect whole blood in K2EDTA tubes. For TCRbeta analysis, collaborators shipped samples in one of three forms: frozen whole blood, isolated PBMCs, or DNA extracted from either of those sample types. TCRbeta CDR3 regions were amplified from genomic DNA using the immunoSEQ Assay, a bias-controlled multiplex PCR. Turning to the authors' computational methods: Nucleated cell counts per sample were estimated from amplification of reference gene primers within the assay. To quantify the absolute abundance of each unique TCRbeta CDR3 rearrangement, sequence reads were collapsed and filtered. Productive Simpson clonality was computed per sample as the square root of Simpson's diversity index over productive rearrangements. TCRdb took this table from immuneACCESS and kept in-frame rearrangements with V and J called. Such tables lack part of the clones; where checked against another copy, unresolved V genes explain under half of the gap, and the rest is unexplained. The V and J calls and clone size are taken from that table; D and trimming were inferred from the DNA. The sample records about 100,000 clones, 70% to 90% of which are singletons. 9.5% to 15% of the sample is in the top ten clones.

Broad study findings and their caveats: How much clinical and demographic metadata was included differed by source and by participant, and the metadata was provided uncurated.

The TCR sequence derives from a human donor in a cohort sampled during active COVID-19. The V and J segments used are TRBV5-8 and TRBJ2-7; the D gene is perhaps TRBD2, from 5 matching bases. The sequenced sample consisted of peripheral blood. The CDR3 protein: CASSSTDLQQYF. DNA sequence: TGTGCCAGCAGCTCCACGGACTTGCAGCAGTACTTC. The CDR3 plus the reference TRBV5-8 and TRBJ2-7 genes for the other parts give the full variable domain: EAGVTQSPTHLIKTRGQQATLRCSPISGHTSVYWYQQALGLGLQFLLWYDEGEERNRGNFPPRFSGRQFPNYSSELNVNALELEDSALYLCASSSTDLQQYFGPGTRLTVT.